The 25 T cell receptor beta chains below come from one sample, sequenced in a study of blood T cell repertoires in COVID-19. Produced via immunoSEQ multiplex PCR; TCRdb's table is partial and in-frame only. The table shows tens of thousands of clones, with roughly 84% occurring only once. The sequencing sample was made of peripheral blood. All receptors derive from a human donor in a cohort sampled during active COVID-19.

The chain recombines TRBV5-1 with TRBJ2-5, with TRBD2 identical over 8 bases. V trimming: 0 bases; J trimming: 9 bases; junction bases outside the gene matches: 10. CDR1 is SGHRS, CDR2 YFSETQ, per germline. The CDR3 is 15 residues long. CDR3 in DNA: TGCGCCAGCAGCTTGGCCGGGACTAGTAGGAGTGCCCAGTACTTC. This gives the protein CASSLAGTSRSAQYF.

This clone was seen more than once but under ten times. The rearrangement joins TRBV6-4 to TRBJ2-3; 8 nucleotides align to TRBD2. The CDR3 loop spans 14 amino acids. The junction had 0 bases not matched to a gene; V was cut back by 3 bases and J by 1 base. The germline gives CDR1 MRHNA, CDR2 SNTAGT. CDR3 sequence reads: CASSEAGGTDTQYF. The CDR3 DNA reads TGTGCCAGCAGTGAAGCGGGGGGCACAGATACGCAGTATTTT.

The chain couples TRBV2 to TRBJ1-2; tentatively, D is TRBD1 (5 bases). Germline-derived CDR1 and CDR2 are SNHLY and FYNNEI. The CDR3 contains 10 residues. With 8 bases removed from V and 6 bases from J, the gap between germline ends came to 7 bases. CDR3 in DNA: TGTGCCAGCGGGGGGGATGGCTACACCTTC. It translates to CASGGDGYTF.

Notes on this clone: One end of the junction does not line up with germline, which may come from a read error. The chain has TRBV7-7 and TRBJ1-1; D gene ambiguous. Per the germline V gene, CDR1 is SSHAT and CDR2 is FNYEAQ (reference sequence). The CDR3 loop spans 15 amino acids. CDR3 sequence reads: CASSLMSGDNPEAFF. As DNA, the CDR3 is TGTGCTAGCAGCTTAATGTCCGGGGATAATCCTGAAGCTTTCTTT.

This clone was counted a single time. This chain joins TRBV5-1 and TRBJ1-1; perhaps TRBD1 as D (5 bases). Germline assignment: CDR1 SGHRS and CDR2 YFSETQ. V was trimmed by 2 bases and J by 4 bases, leaving 15 bases between them. This CDR3 comprises 15 residues. The CDR3: CASSFHGGVGTEAFF. The DNA for the CDR3 is TGCGCCAGCAGCTTCCATGGAGGGGTGGGCACTGAAGCTTTCTTT.

The chain links TRBV5-1 to TRBJ2-1; TRBD2 aligns across 10 bases. The length of the CDR3 is 17 residues. V gave up 0 bases and J gave up 5 bases; unmatched junction bases: 8. Germline V gene data show CDR1 as SGHRS and CDR2 as YFSETQ. CDR3 DNA: TGCGCCAGCAGCTTGGCCCTTCGGACTAGCGGCCACAATGAGCAGTTCTTC. Translating gives CASSLALRTSGHNEQFF.

The chain couples TRBV3-1 (or the pseudogene TRBV3-2) to TRBJ2-1; 8 nucleotides align to TRBD2. The length of the CDR3 is 17 residues. V was clipped by 0 bases and J by 0 bases; unmatched bases: 4. Germline values: CDR1 LGHDT, CDR2 YNNKEL (reference sequence). The CDR3 sequence: CASSQDPGGGSYNEQFF. Written as DNA, the CDR3 is TGTGCCAGCAGCCAAGATCCCGGGGGGGGCTCCTACAATGAGCAGTTCTTC.

The V call is TRBV2, the J call TRBJ2-5; no definite D call. The CDR3 is 12 amino acids. Trimming cost V 10 bases and J 2 bases, with 11 bases left between them. Germline CDR1 SNHLY, CDR2 FYNNEI. CDR3 sequence (DNA): TGTGCCATTTTTGGCAGACAAGAGACCCAGTACTTC. Residues: CAIFGRQETQYF.

The V and J genes are TRBV19 and TRBJ2-7; 9 positions agree with TRBD1. Germline V lookup: CDR1 LNHDA, CDR2 SQIVND (reference sequence). This CDR3 is built from 14 residues. V lost 6 bases to trimming and J lost 4 bases; unmatched junction nucleotides: 7. CDR3 sequence (DNA): TGTGCCAGTAGCGCCGGGACAGGGAGTTACGAGCAGTACTTC. Its protein product is CASSAGTGSYEQYF. Full variable domain (outside the CDR3, taken from reference TRBV19 and TRBJ2-7): DGGITQSPKYLFRKEGQNVTLSCEQNLNHDAMYWYRQDPGQGLRLIYYSQIVNDFQKGDIAEGYSVSREKKESFPLTVTSAQKNPTAFYLCASSAGTGSYEQYFGPGTRLTVT.

This clone was found once. The rearrangement uses TRBV11-3 and TRBJ1-6; tentatively, D is TRBD1 (5 bases). Germline V gene lookup returns CDR1 SGHNT and CDR2 YENEEA. The CDR3 has 15 amino acids. Deletions cut 4 bases from V and 7 bases from J, with 14 bases between. CDR3 in DNA: TGTGCCAGCAGCTCGCGGGGGGGTCGAAATTCACCCCTCCACTTT. Translating it yields CASSSRGGRNSPLHF.

The chain uses TRBV7-9 and TRBJ2-5, with 7 bases identical to TRBD2. The trim removed 5 bases at V and 10 bases at J, leaving 4 bases unmatched. CDR3 size: 11 residues. The V gene's germline CDR1 is SEHNR and CDR2 FQNEAQ (reference sequence). In DNA, the CDR3 is TGTGCCAGCAGCCTCGGACTAGGCCAGTACTTC. Its translation: CASSLGLGQYF.

This rearrangement joins TRBV28 to TRBJ1-1; no reliable D call. There are 15 residues in the CDR3. Germline V lookup: CDR1 MDHEN, CDR2 SYDVKM. The ends were cut back, 7 bases at V and 5 bases at J, with 20 bases in the middle. The CDR3, as DNA: TGTGCCAGCATTCCGCTTGATCCCGATGCGACTGAAGCTTTCTTT. Amino acid sequence: CASIPLDPDATEAFF.

The chain combines TRBV4-2 with TRBJ2-7; 11 bases are a match to TRBD1. Germline CDR1 and CDR2: LGHNA and YNFKEQ. Trimming cost V 3 bases and J 7 bases; bases outside gene matches: 11. This CDR3 is built from 16 residues. DNA of the CDR3: TGTGCCAGCAGCCATCCCCCCGGACAGGGGGCTTCGGAGCAGTACTTC. It specifies CASSHPPGQGASEQYF.

This chain connects TRBV11-3 to TRBJ1-2, with 8 bases lining up with TRBD1. The trim removed 5 bases at V and 4 bases at J, leaving 6 bases unmatched. Looked up from germline, CDR1 is SGHNT and CDR2 is YENEEA. The CDR3 contains 14 residues. The CDR3 loop is CASSVGQARYGYTF. CDR3 coding DNA: TGTGCCAGCAGCGTGGGACAGGCGCGCTATGGCTACACCTTC. Together with reference TRBV11-3 and TRBJ1-2, the CDR3 gives the full variable domain: EAGVVQSPRYKIIEKKQPVAFWCNPISGHNTLYWYLQNLGQGPELLIRYENEEAVDDSQLPKDRFSAERLKGVDSTLKIQPAELGDSAVYLCASSVGQARYGYTFGSGTRLTVV.

The chain couples TRBV12-3 or TRBV12-4 to TRBJ2-4, with D possibly being TRBD2 (6 bases). The CDR3 is made up of 11 amino acids. Trimming stripped 8 bases from V and 8 bases from J, with 10 bases between. The CDR3 DNA reads as TGTGCCAGCGGACCGGGGGACATTCAGTACTTC. It is translated as CASGPGDIQYF.

The J gene is TRBJ2-7, the V gene TRBV5-6; D is undetermined. The germline gives CDR1 SGHDT, CDR2 YYEEEE. The CDR3 spans 14 residues. V shed 3 bases and J shed 0 bases, with 10 bases lying between them. The chain's CDR3 is CASSSQLSSYEQYF. CDR3 in DNA: TGTGCCAGCAGCTCACAGTTAAGCTCCTACGAGCAGTACTTC.

This clone was observed a single time. The chain couples TRBV15 to TRBJ1-4; weak D call: TRBD1 (6 bases). The V gene's germline CDR1 is LNHNV and CDR2 YYDKDF (reference sequence). The CDR3 covers 15 residues. Trimming removed 0 bases at V and 5 bases at J, with 10 bases between. The CDR3 is CATSRDQGLNEKLFF. CDR3 bases: TGTGCCACCAGCAGAGATCAGGGGCTCAATGAAAAACTGTTTTTT.

The chain links TRBV5-1 to TRBJ2-3; maybe TRBD1 (6 bases). Trimming pared 2 bases from V and 2 bases from J, leaving 15 bases between. The CDR3 loop spans 16 amino acids. CDR1 SGHRS and CDR2 YFSETQ come from the germline V gene. The CDR3 sequence: CASSLGTRLSTDTQYF. The CDR3 DNA reads as TGCGCCAGCAGCTTAGGGACAAGGTTGTCCACAGATACGCAGTATTTT.

This chain joins TRBV7-9 and TRBJ2-7, with 7 bases identical to TRBD1. V lost 4 bases to trimming and J lost 7 bases; unmatched junction nucleotides: 7. Germline assignment: CDR1 SEHNR and CDR2 FQNEAQ (reference sequence). The CDR3 runs to 13 residues. This CDR3 is CASSSNRGREQYF. CDR3 coding DNA: TGTGCCAGCAGCTCGAACAGGGGACGGGAGCAGTACTTC.

About this clone: Other DNA sequences in the sample encode the same CDR3. The gene calls are TRBV5-4 and TRBJ2-5, with TRBD2 as a possible D gene (7 bases). Trimming shortened V by 2 bases and J by 2 bases, and 22 bases separated the two germline ends. Germline lookup yields CDR1 SGHNT and CDR2 YYREEE (reference sequence). CDR3 length: 18 residues. In DNA form, the CDR3 reads TGTGCCAGCAGCTTAGGGGGGGCGGGGGCTCGGACACAAGAGACCCAGTACTTC. It yields the protein CASSLGGAGARTQETQYF.

The V and J genes are TRBV3-1 (or the pseudogene TRBV3-2) and TRBJ2-7, with 7 bases aligning to TRBD2. The CDR3 sequence is 15 residues long. Germline CDR1 is LGHDT and CDR2 is YNNKEL (reference sequence). Trimming at V came to 1 base and at J to 5 bases, leaving 8 bases not matched to a gene. Here the CDR3 reads CASSQGRTSIDEQYF. CDR3 sequence (DNA): TGTGCCAGCAGCCAAGGCAGGACTAGTATCGACGAGCAGTACTTC.

The chain joins TRBV3-1 (or the pseudogene TRBV3-2) to TRBJ2-1; a weak D match, TRBD2 (6 bases). V dropped 3 bases and J dropped 8 bases, with 17 bases sitting between them. Germline V gives CDR1 LGHDT, CDR2 YNNKEL (reference sequence). This CDR3 contains 15 residues. CDR3 nucleotide sequence: TGTGCCAGCAGCCATGGGGTATGGGGGGTGGATGAGCAGTTCTTC. Encoded protein: CASSHGVWGVDEQFF.

The chain joins TRBV12-3 or TRBV12-4 to TRBJ2-7; a weak D match, TRBD1 (8 bases). Trimming cost V 1 base and J 6 bases, with 10 bases left between them. The CDR3 loop spans 13 amino acids. The CDR3, as DNA: TGTGCCAGCAGTTTAGACAGGGGGGGCGAGCAGTACTTC. Its translation: CASSLDRGGEQYF.

This clone was detected only once. This chain connects TRBV4-3 to TRBJ2-5; 8 bases map to TRBD1. With V trimmed by 4 bases and J by 4 bases, 8 bases remained unmatched. CDR3 length: 15 amino acids. Germline assignment: CDR1 LGHNA and CDR2 YSLEER. The CDR3 nucleotides are TGCGCCAGCAGCCGCCACCCAGGGGGCGGAGAGACCCAGTACTTC. Its translation: CASSRHPGGGETQYF.

This chain uses TRBV28 with TRBJ2-7; 9 nucleotides agree with TRBD1. In germline, CDR1 is MDHEN, CDR2 SYDVKM. The V segment lost 9 bases and the J segment 2 bases; nucleotides outside the gene matches: 2. The CDR3 loop spans 12 amino acids. CDR3 sequence (DNA): TGTGCCAGTTGGGACAGGGCCTACGAGCAGTACTTC. It translates to CASWDRAYEQYF.